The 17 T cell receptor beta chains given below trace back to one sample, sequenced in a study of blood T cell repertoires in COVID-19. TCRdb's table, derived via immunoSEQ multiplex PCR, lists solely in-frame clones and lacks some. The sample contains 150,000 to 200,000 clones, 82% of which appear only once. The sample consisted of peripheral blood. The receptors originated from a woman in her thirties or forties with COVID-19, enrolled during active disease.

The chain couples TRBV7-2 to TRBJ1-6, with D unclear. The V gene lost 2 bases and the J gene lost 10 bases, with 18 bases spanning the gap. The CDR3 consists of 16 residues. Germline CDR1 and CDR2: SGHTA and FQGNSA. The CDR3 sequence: CASSLSRGGRRSPLHF. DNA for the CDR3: TGTGCCAGCAGCTTATCGCGGGGTGGCAGGCGATCACCCCTCCACTTT.

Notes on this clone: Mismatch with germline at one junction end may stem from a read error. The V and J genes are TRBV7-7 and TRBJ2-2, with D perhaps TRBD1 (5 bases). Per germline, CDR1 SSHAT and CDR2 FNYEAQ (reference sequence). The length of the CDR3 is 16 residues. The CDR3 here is CASSDLGQGPSGELFF. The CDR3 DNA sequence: TGTGCTAGCAGCGACCTTGGGCAGGGCCCCTCCGGGGAGCTGTTTTTT.

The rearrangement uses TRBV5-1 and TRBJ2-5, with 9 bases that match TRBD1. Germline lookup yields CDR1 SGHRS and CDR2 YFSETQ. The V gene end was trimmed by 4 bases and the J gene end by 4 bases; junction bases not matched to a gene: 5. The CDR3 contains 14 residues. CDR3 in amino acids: CASSQQGAGETQYF. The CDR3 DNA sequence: TGCGCCAGCAGCCAACAGGGGGCGGGAGAGACCCAGTACTTC.

The CDR3: CASSLGATTVSYGYTF. CDR3 coding DNA: TGTGCCAGCAGCTTGGGCGCTACGACAGTGAGCTATGGCTACACCTTC. This chain connects TRBV5-8 to TRBJ1-2; D is perhaps TRBD1 (5 bases). V was cut by 0 bases and J by 4 bases, with 16 bases left in between. The CDR3 extends over 16 amino acids. Per the germline V gene, CDR1 is SGHTS and CDR2 is YDEGEE.

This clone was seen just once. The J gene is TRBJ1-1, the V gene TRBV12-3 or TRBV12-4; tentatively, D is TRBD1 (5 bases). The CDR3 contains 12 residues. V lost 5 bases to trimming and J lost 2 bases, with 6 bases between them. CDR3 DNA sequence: TGTGCCAGCAGTCAGGGCAACACTGAAGCTTTCTTT. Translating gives CASSQGNTEAFF.

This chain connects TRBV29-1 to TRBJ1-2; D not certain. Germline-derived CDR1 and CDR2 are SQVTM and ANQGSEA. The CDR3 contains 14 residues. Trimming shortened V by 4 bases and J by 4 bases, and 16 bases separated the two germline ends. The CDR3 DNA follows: TGCAGCGTTGGGGAGGGTTCTCGACTCTATGGCTACACCTTC. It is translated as CSVGEGSRLYGYTF.

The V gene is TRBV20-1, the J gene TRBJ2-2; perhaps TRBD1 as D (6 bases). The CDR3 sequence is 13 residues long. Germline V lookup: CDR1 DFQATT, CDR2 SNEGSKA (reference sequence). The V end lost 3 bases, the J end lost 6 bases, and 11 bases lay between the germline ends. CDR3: CSASLDSAGELFF. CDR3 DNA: TGCAGTGCTAGTCTGGACAGTGCCGGGGAGCTGTTTTTT.

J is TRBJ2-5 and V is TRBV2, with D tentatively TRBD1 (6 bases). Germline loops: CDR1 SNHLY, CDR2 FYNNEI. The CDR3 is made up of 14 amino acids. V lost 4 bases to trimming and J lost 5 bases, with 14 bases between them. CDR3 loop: CASSVNQGRETQYF. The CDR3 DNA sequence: TGTGCCAGCAGTGTAAACCAGGGGCGGGAGACCCAGTACTTC.

In DNA form, the CDR3 reads TGTGCCATCAGTGAGGACAGCTATGGCTACACCTTC. Protein sequence: CAISEDSYGYTF. The chain has TRBV10-3 and TRBJ1-2; a weak D match, TRBD1 (5 bases). CDR3 length equals 12 residues. Germline values: CDR1 ENHRY, CDR2 SYGVKD. The V gene lost 2 bases and the J gene lost 4 bases, with 5 bases spanning the gap.

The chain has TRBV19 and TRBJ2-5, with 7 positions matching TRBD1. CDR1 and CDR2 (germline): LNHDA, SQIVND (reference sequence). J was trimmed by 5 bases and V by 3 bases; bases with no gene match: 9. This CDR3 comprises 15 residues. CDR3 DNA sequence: TGTGCCAGTAGTATCCGGGACAGACCTACGGAGACCCAGTACTTC. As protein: CASSIRDRPTETQYF. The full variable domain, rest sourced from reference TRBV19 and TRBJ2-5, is DGGITQSPKYLFRKEGQNVTLSCEQNLNHDAMYWYRQDPGQGLRLIYYSQIVNDFQKGDIAEGYSVSREKKESFPLTVTSAQKNPTAFYLCASSIRDRPTETQYFGPGTRLLVL.

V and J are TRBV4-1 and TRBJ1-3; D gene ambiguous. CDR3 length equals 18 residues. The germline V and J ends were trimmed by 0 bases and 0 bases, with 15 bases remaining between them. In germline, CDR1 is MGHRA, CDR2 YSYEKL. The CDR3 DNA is TGCGCCAGCAGCCAAGAAGGTAGACTGAAATTCTCTGGAAACACCATATATTTT. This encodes CASSQEGRLKFSGNTIYF.

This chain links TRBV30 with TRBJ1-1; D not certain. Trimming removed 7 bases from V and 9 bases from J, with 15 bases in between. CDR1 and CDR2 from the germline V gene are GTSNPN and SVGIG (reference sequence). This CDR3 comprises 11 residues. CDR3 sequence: CASLVFSQAFF. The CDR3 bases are TGTGCCTCCCTTGTCTTCTCCCAAGCTTTCTTT.

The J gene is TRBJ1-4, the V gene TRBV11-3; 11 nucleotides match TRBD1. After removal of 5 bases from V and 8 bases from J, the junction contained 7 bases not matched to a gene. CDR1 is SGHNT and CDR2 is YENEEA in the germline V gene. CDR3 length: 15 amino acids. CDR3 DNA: TGTGCCAGCAGCGAAAGGGACAGGGGGAGAGAAAAACTGTTTTTT. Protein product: CASSERDRGREKLFF. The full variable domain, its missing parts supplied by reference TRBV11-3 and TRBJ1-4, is EAGVVQSPRYKIIEKKQPVAFWCNPISGHNTLYWYLQNLGQGPELLIRYENEEAVDDSQLPKDRFSAERLKGVDSTLKIQPAELGDSAVYLCASSERDRGREKLFFGSGTQLSVL.

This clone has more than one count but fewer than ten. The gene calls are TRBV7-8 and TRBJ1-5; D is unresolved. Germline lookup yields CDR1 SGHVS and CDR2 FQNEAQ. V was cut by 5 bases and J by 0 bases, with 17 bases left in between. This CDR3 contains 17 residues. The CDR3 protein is CASSPKAIFLSNQPQHF. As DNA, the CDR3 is TGTGCCAGCAGCCCAAAAGCTATATTCCTTAGCAATCAGCCCCAGCATTTT.

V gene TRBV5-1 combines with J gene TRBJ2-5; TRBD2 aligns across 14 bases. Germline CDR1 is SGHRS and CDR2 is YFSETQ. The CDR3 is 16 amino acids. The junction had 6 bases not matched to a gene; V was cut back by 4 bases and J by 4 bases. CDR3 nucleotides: TGCGCCAGCAGCCCGACGGGACTAGCGGGAGCAGAGACCCAGTACTTC. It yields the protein CASSPTGLAGAETQYF.

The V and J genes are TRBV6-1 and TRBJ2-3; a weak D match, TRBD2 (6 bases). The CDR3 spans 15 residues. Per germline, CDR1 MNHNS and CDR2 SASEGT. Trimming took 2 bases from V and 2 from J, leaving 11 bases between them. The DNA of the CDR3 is TGTGCCAGCAGTGAACGGGGGTTTTCCACAGATACGCAGTATTTT. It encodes CASSERGFSTDTQYF.

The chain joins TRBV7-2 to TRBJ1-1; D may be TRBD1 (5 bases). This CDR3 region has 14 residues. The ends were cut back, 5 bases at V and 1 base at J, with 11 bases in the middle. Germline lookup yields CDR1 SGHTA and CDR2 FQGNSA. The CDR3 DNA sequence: TGTGCCAGCAGCCTGATGGGGGGGAACACTGAAGCTTTCTTT. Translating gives CASSLMGGNTEAFF.